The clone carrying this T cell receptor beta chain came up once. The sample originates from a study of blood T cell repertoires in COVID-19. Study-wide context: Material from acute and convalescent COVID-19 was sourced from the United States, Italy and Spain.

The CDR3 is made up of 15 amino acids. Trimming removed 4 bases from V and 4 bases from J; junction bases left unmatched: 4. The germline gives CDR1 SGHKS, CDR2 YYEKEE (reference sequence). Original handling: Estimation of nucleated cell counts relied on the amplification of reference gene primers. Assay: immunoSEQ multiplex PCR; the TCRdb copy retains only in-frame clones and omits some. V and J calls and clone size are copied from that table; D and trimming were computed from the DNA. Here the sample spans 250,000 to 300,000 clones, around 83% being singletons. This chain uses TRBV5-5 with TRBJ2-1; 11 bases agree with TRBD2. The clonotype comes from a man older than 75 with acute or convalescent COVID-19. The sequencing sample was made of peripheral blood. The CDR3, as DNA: TGTGCCAGCAGCCAGCTAGCGGGAGGATACAATGAGCAGTTCTTC. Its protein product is CASSQLAGGYNEQFF.